This is a list of T cell receptor beta chains from one sample in a study of T cell repertoires in cytomegalovirus infection. TCRdb reanalysed the reads using MiXCR and keeps one entry per CDR3 protein. The sample contains some 400,000 distinct CDR3 sequences, approximately 31% of which appear only once. Sequencing was carried out using PBMCs. The receptor source for this set is a human donor in good health (CMV status not recorded). Some clones in this sample may be carry-over from other donors' samples. Each CDR3 is given with its conserved first and last residue. A D gene is named only where the DNA matches it firmly. Some rows mark clone size as missing; the rest say once, few, many or name a class of expanded clone.

>many|TRBV7-2|TRBJ2-6|TRBD1
CASSPRARDRIHSGANVLTF
TGTGCCAGCAGCCCGCGGGCCCGGGACAGGATACACTCTGGGGCCAACGTCCTGACTTTC
>.|TRBV7-8|TRBJ1-1|.
CASSSWTEAFF
TGTGCCAGCAGCTCATGGACTGAAGCTTTCTTT
>.|TRBV2|TRBJ2-1|.
CASIDNDQFF
TGTGCCAGCATCGACAATGATCAGTTCTTC
>few|TRBV6-2/TRBV6-3|TRBJ2-1|TRBD2
CASSYGAGSYNEQFF
TGTGCCAGCAGTTACGGAGCGGGAAGCTACAATGAGCAGTTCTTC
>many|TRBV7-6|TRBJ1-4|TRBD1
CASSLATGSTNEKLFF
TGTGCCAGCAGCTTAGCGACAGGGTCAACTAATGAAAAACTGTTTTTT
>few|TRBV18|TRBJ1-1|TRBD1
CASSLGQGVEAFF
TGTGCCAGCTCGCTGGGACAGGGTGTTGAAGCTTTCTTT
>.|TRBV4-1|TRBJ2-7|.
CASSPGTPPYEQYF
TGCGCCAGCAGCCCCGGGACACCCCCCTACGAGCAGTACTTC
>.|TRBV7-6|TRBJ1-2|TRBD1
CASSHDWTGSDGYTF
TGTGCCAGCAGTCACGATTGGACAGGGTCAGATGGCTACACCTTC
>.|TRBV2|TRBJ2-3|TRBD2
CASFLAGIADTQYF
TGTGCCAGCTTCCTAGCGGGTATCGCAGATACGCAGTATTTT
>few|TRBV11-2|TRBJ2-6|.
CASSLVVASGANVLTF
TGTGCCAGCAGCTTAGTTGTAGCCTCTGGGGCCAACGTCCTGACTTTC
>.|TRBV7-9|TRBJ2-7|.
CDSSLEGTTSYEQYF
TGTGACAGCAGCTTAGAGGGGACCACCTCCTACGAGCAGTACTTC
>many|TRBV11-2|TRBJ2-2|.
CASSRRYQEDTGELFF
TGTGCCAGCAGCCGCCGTTATCAGGAGGACACCGGGGAGCTGTTTTTT
>.|TRBV5-1|TRBJ1-2|TRBD1
CASSFSGQGEVYGYTF
TGCGCCAGCAGCTTCTCCGGACAGGGGGAAGTCTATGGCTACACCTTC
>.|TRBV2|TRBJ2-7|.
CASSERTAVQEQYF
TGTGCCAGCAGTGAACGGACGGCGGTTCAGGAGCAGTACTTC
>.|TRBV6-2/TRBV6-3|TRBJ1-1|TRBD1
CASRQTGASTEAFF
TGTGCCAGCAGACAGACAGGGGCGAGCACTGAAGCTTTCTTT
>.|TRBV12-3/TRBV12-4|TRBJ1-2|.
CASSLVRGGYGYTF
TGTGCCAGCAGTTTGGTTAGGGGCGGCTATGGCTACACCTTC
>few|TRBV2|TRBJ1-2|TRBD1
CASRGDSLSPYGYTF
TGTGCCAGCAGGGGGGACAGCCTCTCTCCCTATGGCTACACCTTC
>few|TRBV12-3/TRBV12-4|TRBJ2-7|.
CASSREGDAYEQYF
TGTGCCAGCAGCAGGGAGGGGGATGCCTACGAGCAGTACTTC
>.|TRBV24-1|TRBJ1-2|TRBD1
CATSRGQEPNYGYTF
TGTGCCACCAGCCGGGGACAGGAACCTAACTATGGCTACACCTTC
>.|TRBV4-1|TRBJ2-1|.
CASSQGQGGQFF
TGCGCCAGCAGCCAAGGGCAGGGGGGGCAGTTCTTC
>many|TRBV7-8|TRBJ2-3|.
CASSVTGTDTQYF
TGTGCCAGCAGCGTCACAGGAACAGATACGCAGTATTTT
>many|TRBV7-2|TRBJ2-7|TRBD1
CASSSNRGGVYEQYF
TGTGCCAGCAGCTCCAACAGGGGTGGAGTCTACGAGCAGTACTTC
>.|TRBV6-1|TRBJ2-7|TRBD1
CAISHRQGREQYF
TGTGCCATCAGTCACCGACAGGGAAGGGAGCAGTACTTC
>.|TRBV7-9|TRBJ1-1|TRBD1
CASSLVLGQGVNTGAFF
TGTGCCAGCAGCTTAGTTTTAGGGCAGGGGGTGAACACGGGCGCTTTCTTT
>.|TRBV10-2|TRBJ2-7|.
CASSETYEQYF
TGCGCCAGCAGTGAGACCTACGAGCAGTACTTC
>.|TRBV15|TRBJ1-6|.
CATSREAVSPLHF
TGTGCCACCAGCAGAGAGGCAGTTTCACCCCTCCACTTT
>few|TRBV23-1|TRBJ2-1|.
CASSQGVTTYNEQFF
TGCGCCAGCAGTCAAGGGGTGACGACCTACAATGAGCAGTTCTTC
>.|TRBV4-1|TRBJ1-2|.
CASSQEGGGAYYGYTF
TGCGCCAGCAGCCAAGAGGGGGGAGGGGCTTACTATGGCTACACCTTC
>.|TRBV18|TRBJ1-6|.
CASLDSSYNSPLHF
TGTGCCAGCTTGGACAGTTCCTATAATTCACCCCTCCACTTT
>many|TRBV12-3/TRBV12-4|TRBJ1-5|TRBD1
CASSPGQGAGNQPQHF
TGTGCCAGCAGCCCCGGACAGGGAGCGGGCAATCAGCCCCAGCATTTT
>few|TRBV4-1|TRBJ2-1|TRBD2
CASSQDRTSGGFSSYNEQFF
TGCGCCAGCAGCCAAGATCGGACTAGCGGGGGTTTTAGCTCCTACAATGAGCAGTTCTTC
>many|TRBV7-2|TRBJ2-7|.
CASSLPTNSGPTYYEQYF
TGTGCCAGCAGCTTACCCACCAACTCCGGACCCACTTACTACGAGCAGTACTTC
>few|TRBV29-1|TRBJ1-1|TRBD1
CSVGGGVEQGAFF
TGCAGCGTTGGAGGGGGCGTGGAACAGGGAGCTTTCTTT
>.|TRBV4-1|TRBJ1-6|.
CASSLGRRYNSPLHF
TGCGCCAGCAGTTTGGGACGGAGATATAATTCACCCCTCCACTTT
>few|TRBV7-7|TRBJ2-7|.
CASSLGKVGGSYEQYF
TGTGCCAGCAGCTTAGGAAAGGTCGGGGGCTCCTACGAGCAGTACTTC
>.|TRBV5-8|TRBJ1-1|.
CASSFRDMEAFF
TGTGCAAGCAGCTTCAGGGACATGGAAGCTTTCTTT
>.|TRBV7-9|TRBJ2-1|.
CASSLKVGVAENNEQFF
TGTGCCAGCAGCTTGAAGGTTGGAGTAGCGGAGAACAATGAGCAGTTCTTC
>few|TRBV11-2|TRBJ2-5|TRBD2
CASSLVPSGGIQETQYF
TGTGCCAGCAGCTTAGTCCCTAGCGGGGGCATACAAGAGACCCAGTACTTC
>.|TRBV4-1|TRBJ1-5|TRBD1
CSSSRDRYQPQHF
TGCTCCAGCAGCCGGGACAGGTACCAGCCCCAGCATTTT
>.|TRBV7-9|TRBJ2-1|TRBD1
CASSAQKPGQGKISYNEQFF
TGTGCCAGCAGCGCCCAAAAGCCGGGACAGGGTAAGATCTCCTACAATGAGCAGTTCTTC
>few|TRBV11-2|TRBJ2-3|.
CASSSHRDRKDTQYF
TGTGCCAGCAGCTCTCACCGGGATCGCAAAGATACGCAGTATTTT
>.|TRBV12-3/TRBV12-4|TRBJ2-7|.
CASTLQGPTYEQYF
TGTGCCAGCACCCTACAGGGACCGACCTACGAGCAGTACTTC
>.|TRBV27|TRBJ1-4|.
CASSLSTAATNEKLFF
TGTGCCAGCAGTTTATCGACAGCTGCAACTAATGAAAAACTGTTTTTT
>.|TRBV4-3|TRBJ2-1|.
CASSQFWWGTYKEQFF
TGCGCCAGCAGCCAATTTTGGTGGGGGACTTACAAGGAGCAGTTCTTC
>.|TRBV4-1|TRBJ1-4|.
CASSHAGSTNEKLFF
TGCGCCAGCAGCCATGCGGGATCAACTAATGAAAAACTGTTTTTT
>many|TRBV6-2/TRBV6-3|TRBJ2-3|.
CASSYGVAGFELEYF
TGTGCCAGCAGTTACGGAGTGGCAGGATTCGAACTGGAGTATTTT
>.|TRBV2|TRBJ1-5|.
CASTRADQPQHF
TGTGCCAGCACCAGGGCTGATCAGCCCCAGCATTTT
>.|TRBV27|TRBJ2-2|TRBD1
CASSFLGTGRGGELFF
TGTGCCAGCAGTTTCCTCGGGACAGGGAGAGGTGGGGAGCTGTTTTTT
>many|TRBV12-3/TRBV12-4|TRBJ1-1|TRBD1
CASRRTGVTEAFF
TGTGCCAGCAGAAGGACAGGGGTAACTGAAGCTTTCTTT
>.|TRBV4-1|TRBJ1-6|TRBD1
CASSLSGDSGSSYNSPLHF
TGCGCCAGCAGCCTATCTGGGGACAGCGGGAGCTCCTATAATTCACCCCTCCACTTT
>few|TRBV27|TRBJ2-5|TRBD2
CASSSRRGGETQYF
TGTGCCAGCAGTTCCCGACGGGGGGGAGAGACCCAGTACTTC
>once|TRBV4-2|TRBJ2-2|.
CASSQVGGIGGELFF
TGTGCCAGCAGCCAAGTAGGCGGAATTGGGGGGGAGCTGTTTTTT
>.|TRBV6-6|TRBJ2-1|.
CASSYPSSYNEQFF
TGTGCCAGCAGTTACCCGAGCTCCTACAATGAGCAGTTCTTC
>few|TRBV19|TRBJ2-7|TRBD1
CASSVPGGASSYEQYF
TGTGCCAGTAGCGTACCAGGGGGCGCCAGCTCCTACGAGCAGTACTTC